This entry lists 10 T cell receptor beta chains sequenced from one sample in a study of CD8 T cells in Susac syndrome. The authors reverse transcribed roughly 0.5 to 1 ug RNA with random hexamers. Via MiXCR, TCRdb re-called the immunoSEQ multiplex PCR reads, giving one row per CDR3 protein. The sample gives roughly 150,000 distinct CDR3 sequences, approximately 95% of which show up once; 0.16% is in the top ten. Material for sequencing was CD4+ T cells from PBMCs. The receptors here all came from a human donor with Susac syndrome.

The rearrangement joins TRBV29-1 to TRBJ1-1; 8 bases map to TRBD1. Germline V gene lookup returns CDR1 SQVTM and CDR2 ANQGSEA. The CDR3 runs to 11 residues. V dropped 7 bases and J dropped 6; count of bases not matched to a gene: 4. DNA for the CDR3: TGCAGCGCCCGGACAGGGCCTGAAGCTTTCTTT. As protein: CSARTGPEAFF. The variable domain in full, completed from reference TRBV29-1 and TRBJ1-1, reads SAVISQKPSRDICQRGTSLTIQCQVDSQVTMMFWYRQQPGQSLTLIATANQGSEATYESGFVIDKFPISRPNLTFSTLTVSNMSPEDSSIYLCSARTGPEAFFGQGTRLTVV.

J is TRBJ2-5 and V is TRBV7-9; D ambiguous. Trimming pared 5 bases from V and 2 bases from J, leaving 21 bases between. Germline assignment: CDR1 SEHNR and CDR2 FQNEAQ (reference sequence). CDR3 length: 17 amino acids. The CDR3 protein is CASSRNPPTHDQETQYF. In DNA, the CDR3 is TGTGCCAGCAGCCGAAACCCACCCACCCACGATCAAGAGACCCAGTACTTC.

The chain joins TRBV7-3 to TRBJ2-5; no clear D. The CDR3 runs to 13 residues. The V and J ends lost 5 bases and 4 bases respectively, with 11 bases between them. The germline V gene has CDR1 SGHTA and CDR2 FQGTGA. The DNA for the CDR3 is TGTGCCAGCAGCCCTATTTTCGGAGAGACCCAGTACTTC. Protein sequence: CASSPIFGETQYF.

J is TRBJ1-1 and V is TRBV19; TRBD1 might be the D (5 bases). Trimming shortened V by 3 bases and J by 1 base, and 12 bases separated the two germline ends. Germline V gene lookup returns CDR1 LNHDA and CDR2 SQIVND (reference sequence). The CDR3 runs to 15 residues. CDR3 DNA: TGTGCCAGTAGTATGGTTGGGGCGGGGAACACTGAAGCTTTCTTT. It yields the protein CASSMVGAGNTEAFF.

This chain connects TRBV9 to TRBJ2-2; D is unresolved. This CDR3 has 12 residues. V lost 2 bases, J lost 4 bases, and 3 bases lay in between. The germline CDR1 and CDR2 sequences are SGDLS and YYNGEE. CDR3 sequence: CASSVITGELFF. The CDR3 nucleotides read TGTGCCAGCAGCGTCATCACCGGGGAGCTGTTTTTT. Using reference TRBV9 and TRBJ2-2 for the parts outside the CDR3, the full variable domain is DSGVTQTPKHLITATGQRVTLRCSPRSGDLSVYWYQQSLDQGLQFLIQYYNGEERAKGNILERFSAQQFPDLHSELNLSSLELGDSALYFCASSVITGELFFGEGSRLTVL.

The gene calls are TRBV7-2 and TRBJ2-7; D ambiguous. Trimming shortened V by 4 bases and J by 3 bases, and 16 bases separated the two germline ends. The germline V gene encodes CDR1 SGHTA and CDR2 FQGNSA. The CDR3 is 15 residues long. In DNA form, the CDR3 reads TGTGCCAGCAGCTCGTATTTCTCCAGGCTCTACGAGCAGTACTTC. It encodes CASSSYFSRLYEQYF.

The rearrangement links TRBV3-1 to TRBJ2-5, with 15 bases matching TRBD2. V was clipped by 4 bases and J by 5 bases; unmatched bases: 5. The length of the CDR3 is 16 residues. Germline V lookup: CDR1 LGHDT, CDR2 YNNKEL (reference sequence). CDR3 loop: CASSPGGTSGGETQYF. CDR3 DNA sequence: TGTGCCAGCAGCCCCGGAGGGACTAGCGGGGGGGAGACCCAGTACTTC.

The chain joins TRBV7-2 to TRBJ2-7; no definite D call. The CDR3 is 13 amino acids. With 0 bases removed from V and 6 bases from J, the gap between germline ends came to 9 bases. Germline V CDR1 and CDR2: SGHTA, FQGNSA. The CDR3 is CASSLAVSGEQYF. CDR3 sequence (DNA): TGTGCCAGCAGCTTAGCGGTGTCTGGCGAGCAGTACTTC.

This clonotype came up once. This chain uses TRBV29-1 with TRBJ1-2; 9 bases fit TRBD1. Germline trimming cut 7 bases from V and 5 bases from J; bases unmatched to any gene: 8. Germline CDR1 SQVTM, CDR2 ANQGSEA. The CDR3 loop spans 13 amino acids. The CDR3 region is CSEGQGGGYGYTF. As DNA, the CDR3 is TGCAGCGAGGGACAGGGAGGGGGTTATGGCTACACCTTC.

V gene TRBV3-1 combines with J gene TRBJ2-4, with D unresolved. The CDR3 has 16 amino acids. The V gene lost 0 bases and the J gene lost 2 bases, with 11 bases spanning the gap. Per the germline V gene, CDR1 is LGHDT and CDR2 is YNNKEL (reference sequence). This CDR3 is CASSQEATLPKNIQYF. For the CDR3, the DNA is TGTGCCAGCAGCCAAGAGGCTACACTACCCAAAAACATTCAGTACTTC.